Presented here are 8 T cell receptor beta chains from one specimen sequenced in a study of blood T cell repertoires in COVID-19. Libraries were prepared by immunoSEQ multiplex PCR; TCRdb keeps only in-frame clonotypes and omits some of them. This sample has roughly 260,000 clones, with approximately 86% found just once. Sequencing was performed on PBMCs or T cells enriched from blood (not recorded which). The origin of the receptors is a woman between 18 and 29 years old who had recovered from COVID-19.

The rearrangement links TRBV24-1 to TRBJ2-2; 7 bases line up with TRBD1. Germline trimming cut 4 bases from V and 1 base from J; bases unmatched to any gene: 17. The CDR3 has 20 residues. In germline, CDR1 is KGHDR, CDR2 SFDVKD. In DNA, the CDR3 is TGTGCCACCAGTGAGACCCCCCCGGACAGGACTGAGAAGAACACCGGGGAGCTGTTTTTT. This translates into CATSETPPDRTEKNTGELFF.

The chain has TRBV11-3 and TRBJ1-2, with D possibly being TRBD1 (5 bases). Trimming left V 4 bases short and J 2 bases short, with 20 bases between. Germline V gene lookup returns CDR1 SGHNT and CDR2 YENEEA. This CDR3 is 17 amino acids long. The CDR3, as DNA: TGTGCCAGCAGCTCCATTACTACGGACAACCCAAACTATGGCTACACCTTC. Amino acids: CASSSITTDNPNYGYTF.

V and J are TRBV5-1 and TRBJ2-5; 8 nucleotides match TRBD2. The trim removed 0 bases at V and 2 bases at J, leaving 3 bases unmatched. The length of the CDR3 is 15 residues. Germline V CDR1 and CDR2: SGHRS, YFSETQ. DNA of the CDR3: TGCGCCAGCAGCTTGGTAGCGGGGAATCAAGAGACCCAGTACTTC. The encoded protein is CASSLVAGNQETQYF.

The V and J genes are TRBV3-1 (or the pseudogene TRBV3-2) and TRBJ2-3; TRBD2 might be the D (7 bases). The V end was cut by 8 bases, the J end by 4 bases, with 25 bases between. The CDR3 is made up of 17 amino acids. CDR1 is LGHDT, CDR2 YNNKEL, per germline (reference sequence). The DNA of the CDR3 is TGTGCCAGCCGGGGGCGGAGGGGAGGGTATAGCGCAGATACGCAGTATTTT. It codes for CASRGRRGGYSADTQYF.

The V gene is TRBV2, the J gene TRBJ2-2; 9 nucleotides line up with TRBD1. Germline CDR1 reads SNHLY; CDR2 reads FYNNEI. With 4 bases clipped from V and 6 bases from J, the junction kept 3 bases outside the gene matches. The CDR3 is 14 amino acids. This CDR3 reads CASSGGQGAGELFF. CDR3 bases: TGTGCCAGCAGTGGGGGACAGGGCGCCGGGGAGCTGTTTTTT.

The CDR3 protein is CASSRNTEAFF. The CDR3 DNA reads as TGTGCCAGTAGTCGGAACACTGAAGCTTTCTTT. The rearrangement uses TRBV19 and TRBJ1-1; no reliable D call. The ends were cut back, 5 bases at V and 1 base at J, with 2 bases in the middle. The germline CDR1 and CDR2 sequences are LNHDA and SQIVND (reference sequence). The CDR3 sequence is 11 residues long.

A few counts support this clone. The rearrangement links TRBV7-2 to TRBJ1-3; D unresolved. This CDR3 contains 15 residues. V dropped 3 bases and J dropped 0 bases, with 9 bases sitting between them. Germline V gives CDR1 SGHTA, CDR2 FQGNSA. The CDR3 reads CASSLSGISGNTIYF. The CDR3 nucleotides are TGTGCCAGCAGCTTGAGCGGAATCTCTGGAAACACCATATATTTT.

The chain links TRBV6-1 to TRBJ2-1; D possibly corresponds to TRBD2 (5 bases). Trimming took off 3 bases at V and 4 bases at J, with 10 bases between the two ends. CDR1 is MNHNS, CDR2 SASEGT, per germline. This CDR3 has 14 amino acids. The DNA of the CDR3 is TGTGCCAGCAGTGATTTGTCGGGGTACAATGAGCAGTTCTTC. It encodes CASSDLSGYNEQFF.